This T cell receptor beta chain was retrieved from a study of CXCR3-negative and CXCR3-positive naive CD8 T cells. Findings and caveats of the study: After cryopreservation, CXCR3 expression dropped partially; most assays used fresh PBMCs. Naive CXCR3-positive cells had TRB CDR3s more hydrophobic than those of CXCR3-negative naive cells.

Within the CD8+ T cell compartment, naive cells were CD45RO-CCR7+CD27+CD95-. UMI-tagged TRB cDNA libraries were built via 5' RACE. TCRdb reprocessed the 5' RACE reads and keeps a single row for each CDR3 protein, giving no DNA. The sample table sets out approximately 74,000 distinct CDR3 sequences. The CDR3 is 14 residues long. CDR1 is DFQATT, CDR2 SNEGSKA, per germline (reference sequence). As concerns this clonotype: Its antigen is currently unknown.

The clonotype comes from a human donor in good health. Some clones in this sample may be carry-over from other donors' samples. The sequenced sample was naive CXCR3- CD8+ T cells from blood. Specified subset: CD45RO-CCR7+CD27+CD95- naive CD8+ T cells lacking CXCR3 (TNR3-). V gene TRBV20-1 combines with J gene TRBJ2-7. CDR3 loop: CSARDRLAPYEQYF.